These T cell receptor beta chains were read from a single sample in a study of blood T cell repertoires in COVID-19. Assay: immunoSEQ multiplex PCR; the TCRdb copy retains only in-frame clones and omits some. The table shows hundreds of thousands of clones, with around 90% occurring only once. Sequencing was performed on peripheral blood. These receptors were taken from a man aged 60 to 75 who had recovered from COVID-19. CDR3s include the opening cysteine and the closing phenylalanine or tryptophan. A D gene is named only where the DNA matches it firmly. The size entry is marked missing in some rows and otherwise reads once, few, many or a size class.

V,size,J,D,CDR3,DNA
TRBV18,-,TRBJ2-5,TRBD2,CASSPGTSGMKETQYF,TGTGCCAGCTCACCTGGGACTAGCGGAATGAAAGAGACCCAGTACTTC
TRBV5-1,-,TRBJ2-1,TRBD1,CASSWIGGTGGNNEQFF,TGCGCCAGCAGCTGGATAGGCGGGACAGGGGGTAACAATGAGCAGTTCTTC
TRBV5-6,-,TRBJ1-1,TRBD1,CASSFWDRMNTEAFF,TGTGCCAGCAGCTTTTGGGACAGGATGAACACTGAAGCTTTCTTT
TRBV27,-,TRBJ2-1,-,CASSPSGGGPPRRQFF,TGTGCCAGCAGCCCATCGGGTGGGGGCCCGCCTCGGCGTCAGTTCTTC
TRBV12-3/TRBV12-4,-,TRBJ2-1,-,CASSSKAEQFF,TGTGCCAGCAGTTCTAAAGCCGAGCAGTTCTTC
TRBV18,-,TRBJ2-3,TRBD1,CASSPYLDRAGTDTQYF,TGTGCCAGCTCACCCTACCTGGACAGGGCAGGCACAGATACGCAGTATTTT
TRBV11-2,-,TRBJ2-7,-,CASSLGQAYEQLTYF,TGTGCCAGCAGCTTAGGACAGGCCTACGAGCAGTTAACGTACTTC
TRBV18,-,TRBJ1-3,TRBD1,CASSPYAKGGPGNTIYF,TGTGCCAGCTCACCTTATGCAAAAGGGGGCCCTGGAAACACCATATATTTT
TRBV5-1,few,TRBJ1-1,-,CASSLEGWDTEAFF,TGCGCCAGCAGCTTGGAGGGGTGGGACACTGAAGCTTTCTTT
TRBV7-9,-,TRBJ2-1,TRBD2,CASSYSRGGSYNEQFF,TGTGCCAGCAGCTACTCCCGGGGGGGCTCCTACAATGAGCAGTTCTTC
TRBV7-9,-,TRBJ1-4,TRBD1,CASSLFTGGGEKLFF,TGTGCCAGCAGCTTGTTCACAGGGGGCGGGGAAAAACTGTTTTTT
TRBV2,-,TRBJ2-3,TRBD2,CASSEGLVLSQYF,TGTGCCAGCAGTGAGGGACTAGTTCTTTCGCAGTATTTT
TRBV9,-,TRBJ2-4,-,CASSVGYYPNIQYF,TGTGCCAGCAGCGTAGGGTACTATCCCAACATTCAGTACTTC
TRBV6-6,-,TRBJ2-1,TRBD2,CASSHTGTRRLYNEQFF,TGTGCCAGCAGTCATACCGGGACTAGGAGGCTCTACAATGAGCAGTTCTTC
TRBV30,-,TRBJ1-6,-,CAWSISSSYNSPLHF,TGTGCCTGGAGTATTTCTAGCTCCTATAATTCACCCCTCCACTTT
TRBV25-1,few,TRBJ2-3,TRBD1,CASSDPPGQGGTDTQYF,TGTGCCAGCAGTGATCCCCCGGGACAGGGGGGCACAGATACGCAGTATTTT
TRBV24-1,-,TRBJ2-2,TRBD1,CATSGQGANTGELFF,TGTGCCACCAGCGGTCAGGGGGCTAACACCGGGGAGCTGTTTTTT
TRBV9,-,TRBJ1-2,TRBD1,CASSTSGGTSRGYGYTF,TGTGCCAGCAGCACGTCAGGGGGCACTTCCCGTGGCTATGGCTACACCTTC
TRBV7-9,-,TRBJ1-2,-,CASSMAGQRPYGYTF,TGTGCCAGCAGCATGGCAGGACAGCGCCCGTATGGCTACACCTTC
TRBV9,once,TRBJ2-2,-,CASSVVSVATGELFF,TGTGCCAGCAGCGTAGTATCTGTAGCCACCGGGGAGCTGTTTTTT
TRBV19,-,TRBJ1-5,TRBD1,CASSAGQANQPQHF,TGTGCCAGTAGTGCCGGACAGGCGAATCAGCCCCAGCATTTT
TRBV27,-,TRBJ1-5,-,CASRDTGYSNQPQHF,TGTGCCAGCAGAGACACAGGTTATAGCAATCAGCCCCAGCATTTT